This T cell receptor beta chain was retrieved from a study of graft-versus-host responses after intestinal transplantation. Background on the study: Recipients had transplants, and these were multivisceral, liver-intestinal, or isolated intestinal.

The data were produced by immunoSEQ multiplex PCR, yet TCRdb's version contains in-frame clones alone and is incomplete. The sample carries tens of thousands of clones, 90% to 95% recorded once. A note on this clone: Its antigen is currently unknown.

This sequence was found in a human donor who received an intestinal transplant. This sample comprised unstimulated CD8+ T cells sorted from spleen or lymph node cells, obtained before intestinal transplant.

The CDR3 nucleotides are TGCGCCAGCAGCCAAGATTCGACAGGAGCTTTTGAAAAACTGTTTTTT. Translating it yields CASSQDSTGAFEKLFF. The chain uses TRBV4-1 and TRBJ1-4; TRBD1 might be the D (6 bases). There are 16 residues in the CDR3. Trimming pared 0 bases from V and 7 bases from J, leaving 15 bases between. CDR1 MGHRA and CDR2 YSYEKL come from the germline V gene.